Shown below are 17 T cell receptor beta chains from a single sample sequenced in a study of T cell responses to AZD1222 COVID-19 vaccine. Produced via immunoSEQ multiplex PCR; TCRdb's table is partial and in-frame only. The sample has 95,000 to 100,000 clones, about nine tenths seen once; the top ten hold under 1.5%. Material: peripheral blood, obtained on day 0 of AZD1222 vaccination. All receptors come from an adult in good health.

The gene calls are TRBV7-2 and TRBJ1-4; a possible D gene is TRBD1 (5 bases). Trimming took 5 bases from V and 5 from J, leaving 9 bases between them. The germline V gene encodes CDR1 SGHTA and CDR2 FQGNSA. The CDR3 is 13 amino acids. In DNA form, the CDR3 reads TGTGCCAGCAGCGGGGACGGAAATGAAAAACTGTTTTTT. Its protein product is CASSGDGNEKLFF.

The chain uses TRBV28 and TRBJ1-2; no reliable D call. The CDR3 runs 15 residues. Trimming cost V 11 bases and J 8 bases, with 27 bases left between them. Per the germline V gene, CDR1 is MDHEN and CDR2 is SYDVKM. The CDR3 region is CAAGAGGELPRGYTF. The CDR3 DNA follows: TGTGCCGCAGGAGCGGGCGGGGAACTGCCCAGGGGCTACACCTTC.

The rearrangement links TRBV4-1 to TRBJ2-7; D is perhaps TRBD2 (5 bases). Trimming removed 1 base from V and 7 bases from J, with 8 bases in between. Looked up from germline, CDR1 is MGHRA and CDR2 is YSYEKL. The length of the CDR3 is 12 residues. CDR3 in amino acids: CASSQGGVEQYF. The CDR3 nucleotides read TGCGCCAGCAGCCAAGGGGGAGTGGAGCAGTACTTC.

The gene calls are TRBV28 and TRBJ1-1, with 7 bases matching TRBD1. From germline, CDR1 is MDHEN and CDR2 SYDVKM. CDR3 length: 13 residues. The V and J ends lost 2 bases and 11 bases, in that order; junction bases with no gene match: 8. DNA for the CDR3: TGTGCCAGCAGTTTAACGGACAGGCTAAGGGCTTTCTTT. It encodes CASSLTDRLRAFF.

The genes are TRBV30 and TRBJ1-4, with D tentatively TRBD1 (5 bases). CDR1 is GTSNPN, CDR2 SVGIG, per germline (reference sequence). V was clipped by 3 bases and J by 5 bases, with 10 bases between them. The CDR3 covers 13 residues. The CDR3, as DNA: TGTGCCTGGAGCGGGGGGAAGAATGAAAAACTGTTTTTT. This codes for CAWSGGKNEKLFF.

This chain joins TRBV21-1 and TRBJ2-5; the table's D call of TRBD2 was not tested on the DNA. TRBV21-1 is shown as a pseudogene. CDR3 length: 17 residues. The CDR3 sequence: CASPTYGLAGPQETQYF. CDR3 nucleotides: TGTGCCAGCCCTACTTATGGACTAGCGGGTCCCCAAGAGACCCAGTACTTC.

The rearrangement links TRBV7-9 to TRBJ2-5; D possibly matches TRBD1 or TRBD2 (5 bases each). Germline V gene sequence: CDR1 SEHNR, CDR2 FQNEAQ (reference sequence). The CDR3 extends over 11 amino acids. V lost 6 bases and J 5 bases, leaving 7 bases between the germline ends. CDR3 region: CASSWGETQYF. DNA for the CDR3: TGTGCCAGCAGTTGGGGGGAGACCCAGTACTTC.

The CDR3 region is CASSLANVGPQETQYF. The CDR3 DNA reads TGCGCCAGCAGCTTGGCTAACGTAGGGCCCCAAGAGACCCAGTACTTC. The V call is TRBV5-1, the J call TRBJ2-5; D not certain. This CDR3 is built from 16 residues. Looked up from germline, CDR1 is SGHRS and CDR2 is YFSETQ. Trimming left V 0 bases short and J 1 base short, with 13 bases between.

This chain joins TRBV5-1 and TRBJ1-6; the D gene is possibly TRBD1 (6 bases). The CDR3 covers 15 residues. Germline assignment: CDR1 SGHRS and CDR2 YFSETQ. Trimming left V 0 bases short and J 8 bases short, with 12 bases between. The CDR3 bases are TGCGCCAGCAGCTTGGCCGGGACACTTGATTCACCCCTCCACTTT. As protein: CASSLAGTLDSPLHF. Full variable domain (rest looked up from reference TRBV5-1 and TRBJ1-6): KAGVTQTPRYLIKTRGQQVTLSCSPISGHRSVSWYQQTPGQGLQFLFEYFSETQRNKGNFPGRFSGRQFSNSRSEMNVSTLELGDSALYLCASSLAGTLDSPLHFGNGTRLTVT.

The chain links TRBV28 to TRBJ1-4; D is perhaps TRBD1 (6 bases). Germline lookup yields CDR1 MDHEN and CDR2 SYDVKM. This CDR3 has 14 residues. V was pared by 3 bases and J by 6 bases, with 11 bases between. The CDR3 is CASSFYRAHEKLFF. For the CDR3, the DNA is TGTGCCAGCAGTTTTTACAGGGCCCATGAAAAACTGTTTTTT.

The chain links TRBV3-1 (or the pseudogene TRBV3-2) to TRBJ1-2; possible D gene TRBD1, 6 bases. The CDR3 length is 14 residues. Trimming cost V 2 bases and J 4 bases, with 11 bases left between them. Germline CDR1 reads LGHDT; CDR2 reads YNNKEL (reference sequence). The CDR3 region has the DNA TGTGCCAGCAGCCAAACACAGGGTGGCTATGGCTACACCTTC. Translated: CASSQTQGGYGYTF.

The V call is TRBV11-2, the J call TRBJ2-7; unclear D gene. The CDR3 has 18 residues. V was pared by 1 base and J by 0 bases, with 19 bases between. Germline CDR1 and CDR2: SGHAT and FQNNGV. The CDR3 DNA reads TGTGCCAGCAGCTTAGGGTTGCAGCCCGTTTCTAGCTCCTACGAGCAGTACTTC. Translating gives CASSLGLQPVSSSYEQYF.

This chain links TRBV7-9 with TRBJ2-5; maybe TRBD1 (8 bases). V lost 5 bases to trimming and J lost 4 bases, with 26 bases between them. CDR3 length: 18 amino acids. Germline CDR1 SEHNR, CDR2 FQNEAQ (reference sequence). The CDR3 region is CASSPQGGEQGARETQYF. The CDR3 DNA reads as TGTGCCAGCAGCCCCCAGGGGGGGGAGCAGGGGGCTAGAGAGACCCAGTACTTC. Combining the CDR3 with reference TRBV7-9 and TRBJ2-5 gives the whole variable domain DTGVSQNPRHKITKRGQNVTFRCDPISEHNRLYWYRQTLGQGPEFLTYFQNEAQLEKSRLLSDRFSAERPKGSFSTLEIQRTEQGDSAMYLCASSPQGGEQGARETQYFGPGTRLLVL.

The chain carries TRBV10-2 and TRBJ1-5; D ambiguous. Deletions cut 2 bases from V and 0 bases from J, with 11 bases between. The CDR3 covers 16 residues. Germline CDR1 and CDR2: WSHSY and SAAADI. For the CDR3, the DNA is TGCGCCAGCAGTGAGGCAGTCGCCTATAGCAATCAGCCCCAGCATTTT. Amino acid sequence: CASSEAVAYSNQPQHF.

This sequence joins TRBV18 and TRBJ2-5, with D possibly being TRBD2 (5 bases). V gave up 2 bases and J gave up 5 bases, with 9 bases separating them. CDR3 length equals 13 residues. Germline V lookup: CDR1 KGHSH, CDR2 LQKENI. In DNA, the CDR3 is TGTGCCAGCTCACCAACACGAGGGGAGACCCAGTACTTC. Translating gives CASSPTRGETQYF.

The chain links TRBV19 to TRBJ1-1, with D possibly matching TRBD1 (6 bases). In germline, CDR1 is LNHDA, CDR2 SQIVND (reference sequence). With 3 bases removed from V and 4 bases from J, the gap between germline ends came to 12 bases. This CDR3 region has 14 residues. The CDR3 spells CASSMGVRGTEAFF. CDR3 bases: TGTGCCAGTAGTATGGGGGTCAGGGGCACTGAAGCTTTCTTT.

This clone was observed once. CDR3: CASSDGLPQYF. The CDR3, as DNA: TGTGCCAGCAGTGACGGGTTACCGCAGTATTTT. The chain employs TRBV6-1 and TRBJ2-3; D call uncertain. Trimming stripped 3 bases from V and 10 bases from J, with 8 bases between. The CDR3 is 11 residues long. In germline, CDR1 is MNHNS, CDR2 SASEGT.